Presented here are 19 T cell receptor beta chains from one specimen sequenced in a study of cytomegalovirus exposure and HLA in healthy donors. This PCR relied on a set of 60 Vbeta primers and 13 Jbeta primers. Repertoires were generated with immunoSEQ multiplex PCR, while TCRdb's copy carries only in-frame clones and drops some. This sample has 150,000 to 200,000 clones; roughly 75% occur once, and the top ten carry approximately 10%. Sequencing was performed on PBMCs. The receptors originated from a man aged 18 to 29 in good health and CMV-seropositive.

This chain joins TRBV28 and TRBJ2-1; 11 positions match TRBD2. V lost 6 bases and J lost 5; bases outside the gene matches: 6. The CDR3 consists of 15 residues. Germline V gene lookup returns CDR1 MDHEN and CDR2 SYDVKM. CDR3 in amino acids: CASSPGTSGHNEQFF. The DNA of the CDR3 is TGTGCCAGCAGCCCGGGGACTAGCGGACACAATGAGCAGTTCTTC.

The chain employs TRBV6-6 and TRBJ2-7; D possibly corresponds to TRBD2 (6 bases). Germline CDR1 reads MNHNY; CDR2 reads SVGAGI (reference sequence). This CDR3 has 15 amino acids. V was trimmed by 2 bases and J by 0 bases, leaving 11 bases between them. The CDR3 protein is CASSYAGGFSYEQYF. Here the CDR3 DNA reads TGTGCCAGCAGTTACGCCGGGGGATTCTCCTACGAGCAGTACTTC.

The V and J genes are TRBV30 and TRBJ1-2, with TRBD1 matching over 10 bases. The CDR3 spans 14 residues. The V gene end was trimmed by 1 base and the J gene end by 8 bases; junction bases not matched to a gene: 7. The germline V gene has CDR1 GTSNPN and CDR2 SVGIG (reference sequence). The CDR3 sequence is CAWSGLGQGNGYTF. As DNA, the CDR3 is TGTGCCTGGAGTGGCTTGGGACAGGGGAACGGCTACACCTTC.

The chain has TRBV6-6 and TRBJ2-2; 7 positions agree with TRBD2. In germline, CDR1 is MNHNY, CDR2 SVGAGI (reference sequence). This CDR3 has 16 amino acids. V lost 2 bases to trimming and J lost 5 bases; unmatched junction nucleotides: 8. The CDR3 region has the DNA TGTGCCAGCAGTTACGACGGGAGGCCCGGGACCGGGGAGCTGTTTTTT. Its protein product is CASSYDGRPGTGELFF.

This clone turned up a few times. The rearrangement uses TRBV19 and TRBJ1-1, with D perhaps matching TRBD1 (5 bases). The CDR3 sequence is 11 residues long. Germline lookup yields CDR1 LNHDA and CDR2 SQIVND (reference sequence). V gave up 10 bases and J gave up 8 bases, with 14 bases separating them. CDR3 sequence: CAIPGRGEAFF. The CDR3 DNA is TGTGCCATCCCGGGGCGGGGGGAAGCTTTCTTT.

The chain links TRBV19 to TRBJ1-2; TRBD1 is a possible D gene (5 bases). The V end lost 3 bases, the J end lost 4 bases, and 12 bases lay between the germline ends. The CDR3 totals 14 residues. Germline V gene sequence: CDR1 LNHDA, CDR2 SQIVND (reference sequence). The chain's CDR3 is CASSIGGDGYGYTF. The CDR3 region has the DNA TGTGCCAGTAGTATTGGCGGGGACGGCTATGGCTACACCTTC.

The V call is TRBV19, the J call TRBJ2-1; 12 nucleotides align to TRBD2. CDR3 size: 14 residues. Germline-derived CDR1 and CDR2 are LNHDA and SQIVND (reference sequence). After removal of 5 bases from V and 10 bases from J, the junction contained 6 bases not matched to a gene. In DNA, the CDR3 is TGTGCCAGTAGTCTAGCGGGAGGGCCGGGAGAGCAGTTCTTC. This gives the protein CASSLAGGPGEQFF.

The J gene is TRBJ1-2, the V gene TRBV7-2, with a tentative D call TRBD1 (5 bases). The CDR3 loop spans 15 amino acids. Trimming cost V 5 bases and J 4 bases, with 17 bases left between them. The germline V gene has CDR1 SGHTA and CDR2 FQGNSA. CDR3 nucleotide sequence: TGTGCCAGCAGCCCACCCAGGGTTTTTACCTATGGCTACACCTTC. The encoded protein is CASSPPRVFTYGYTF.

The rearrangement links TRBV19 to TRBJ1-5, with D possibly TRBD1 on 5 matching bases. The CDR3 sequence is 14 residues long. Germline assignment: CDR1 LNHDA and CDR2 SQIVND (reference sequence). V was cut by 5 bases and J by 1 base, with 9 bases left in between. In DNA form, the CDR3 reads TGTGCCAGTAGTGGGGCGACAAGCAATCAGCCCCAGCATTTT. It yields the protein CASSGATSNQPQHF.

The V and J genes are TRBV5-8 and TRBJ2-5; 8 positions agree with TRBD2. Trimming removed 5 bases from V and 1 base from J; junction bases left unmatched: 4. There are 14 residues in the CDR3. The germline CDR1 and CDR2 sequences are SGHTS and YDEGEE. The DNA for the CDR3 is TGTGCCAGCAGGAATAGCGGGACCCAAGAGACCCAGTACTTC. Its protein product is CASRNSGTQETQYF.

The chain couples TRBV28 to TRBJ2-3; a possible D gene is TRBD1 (6 bases). This CDR3 has 15 residues. CDR1 is MDHEN, CDR2 SYDVKM, per germline. Trimming pared 6 bases from V and 0 bases from J, leaving 13 bases between. The CDR3 region is CASRFLGQSTDTQYF. CDR3 nucleotides: TGTGCCAGCAGATTCCTAGGACAGAGCACAGATACGCAGTATTTT.

Concerning this clone: The sample carries other DNA sequences with the same CDR3. J is TRBJ2-7 and V is TRBV5-6, with D possibly TRBD2 on 5 matching bases. Looked up from germline, CDR1 is SGHDT and CDR2 is YYEEEE. This CDR3 is 13 amino acids long. V was shortened by 1 base and J by 0 bases, with 5 bases between the two germline ends. This CDR3 is CASSLTSSYEQYF. DNA for the CDR3: TGTGCCAGCAGCTTGACTAGCTCCTACGAGCAGTACTTC.

J is TRBJ2-1 and V is TRBV10-1; 7 positions agree with TRBD2. The CDR3 consists of 16 residues. J was trimmed by 7 bases and V by 0 bases; bases with no gene match: 9. Looked up from germline, CDR1 is WNHNN and CDR2 is SYGVQD (reference sequence). Written as DNA, the CDR3 is TGCGCCAGCAGTGAGTCGCGTCTACCAGCGGGGAATGAGCAGTTCTTC. Protein product: CASSESRLPAGNEQFF.

The gene calls are TRBV9 and TRBJ2-7, with TRBD1 identical over 10 bases. The germline gives CDR1 SGDLS, CDR2 YYNGEE. V shed 4 bases and J 2 bases; nucleotides not matched to a gene: 12. The CDR3 spans 17 residues. The CDR3: CASSTQPVGTGAYEQYF. In DNA, the CDR3 is TGTGCCAGCAGCACTCAGCCCGTCGGGACAGGGGCCTACGAGCAGTACTTC.

The V and J genes are TRBV30 and TRBJ2-7, with TRBD1 matching over 10 bases. This CDR3 has 18 amino acids. Trimming cost V 3 bases and J 3 bases; bases outside gene matches: 17. Per germline, CDR1 GTSNPN and CDR2 SVGIG (reference sequence). The CDR3 protein is CAWRQQDRGVPVDYEQYF. DNA for the CDR3: TGTGCCTGGAGGCAACAGGACAGGGGGGTCCCAGTCGACTACGAGCAGTACTTC.

The chain couples TRBV5-6 to TRBJ2-1; D might be TRBD2 (6 bases). The CDR3 sequence is 13 residues long. The V and J ends lost 3 bases and 14 bases respectively, with 18 bases between them. Germline values: CDR1 SGHDT, CDR2 YYEEEE. The chain's CDR3 is CASSSLGAGRKFF. The CDR3 nucleotides read TGTGCCAGCAGCTCCCTCGGGGCAGGGAGGAAGTTCTTC.

This chain links TRBV27 with TRBJ2-7; D may be TRBD1 (5 bases). The germline CDR1 and CDR2 sequences are MNHEY and SMNVEV (reference sequence). The CDR3 totals 14 residues. Trimming removed 1 base at V and 2 bases at J, with 9 bases between. The CDR3 DNA sequence: TGTGCCAGCAGTTTATACCCAGGGACCTACGAGCAGTACTTC. Translation: CASSLYPGTYEQYF.

CDR3 in amino acids: CASSPTAGGRSYEQYF. CDR3 DNA sequence: TGCGCCAGCAGCCCGACAGCGGGAGGTAGGTCCTACGAGCAGTACTTC. V usage is TRBV5-1 and J usage is TRBJ2-5; the match to TRBD2 covers 9 bases. The J call is doubtful: the DNA matches TRBJ2-7 better. The CDR3 contains 16 residues. Per the germline V gene, CDR1 is SGHRS and CDR2 is YFSETQ.

The gene calls are TRBV2 and TRBJ1-3, with D possibly TRBD1 on 5 matching bases. The V end lost 7 bases, the J end lost 4 bases, and 17 bases lay between the germline ends. The CDR3 runs 15 residues. Germline V gene sequence: CDR1 SNHLY, CDR2 FYNNEI. The CDR3 sequence: CASNRVVAGGNTIYF. CDR3 DNA sequence: TGTGCCAGCAATCGGGTAGTTGCAGGGGGAAACACCATATATTTT. The full variable domain, completed using reference TRBV2 and TRBJ1-3, is EPEVTQTPSHQVTQMGQEVILRCVPISNHLYFYWYRQILGQKVEFLVSFYNNEISEKSEIFDDQFSVERPDGSNFTLKIRSTKLEDSAMYFCASNRVVAGGNTIYFGEGSWLTVV.